A single sample is the source of the 27 T cell receptor beta chains below, sequenced in a study of radiotherapy plus CTLA-4 blockade in lung cancer. Measured with immunoSEQ multiplex PCR; TCRdb has only the in-frame clones, and not every one. The sample yields about 26,000 clones, about 75% seen once. The starting material was peripheral blood, obtained from a patient treated with radiotherapy plus ipilimumab. All receptors come from a human donor with non-small cell lung cancer that progressed on radiotherapy plus ipilimumab.

This chain connects TRBV5-8 to TRBJ2-4, with TRBD1 as a possible D gene (6 bases). The CDR3 length is 16 residues. V lost 4 bases, J lost 0 bases, and 14 bases lay in between. Germline V lookup: CDR1 SGHTS, CDR2 YDEGEE. The CDR3 loop reads CASSVGQRSAKNIQYF. The DNA of the CDR3 is TGTGCCAGCAGCGTCGGACAGAGATCAGCCAAAAACATTCAGTACTTC.

The chain recombines TRBV28 with TRBJ2-5, with D possibly TRBD1 on 6 matching bases. Judging by the DNA end, TRBJ2-7 fits better; the J call may be wrong. The germline CDR1 and CDR2 sequences are MDHEN and SYDVKM. This CDR3 is 15 amino acids long. In nucleotides, the CDR3 is TGTGCCAGCACCCTCACCGGGACATCGGGCTACGAGCAGTACTTC. This sequence encodes CASTLTGTSGYEQYF.

V gene TRBV5-1 combines with J gene TRBJ2-7; D gene unclear. The CDR3 is 14 residues long. Deletions cut 5 bases from V and 2 bases from J, with 14 bases between. In germline, CDR1 is SGHRS, CDR2 YFSETQ. CDR3 protein: CASRKDVGAYEQYF. The CDR3 DNA reads as TGCGCCAGCAGAAAGGACGTCGGAGCCTACGAGCAGTACTTC.

J is TRBJ1-2 and V is TRBV7-8; the D is unclear. CDR1 and CDR2 (germline): SGHVS, FQNEAQ. This CDR3 comprises 14 residues. Trimming stripped 5 bases from V and 4 bases from J, with 14 bases between. CDR3 sequence: CASSPTSQSYGYTF. CDR3 sequence (DNA): TGTGCCAGCAGCCCGACCTCCCAGAGCTATGGCTACACCTTC.

CDR3 DNA sequence: TGTGCCTGGAGTCCGGGTGTTTACGAGCAGTACTTC. Translated: CAWSPGVYEQYF. This sequence joins TRBV30 and TRBJ2-7, with D uncertain. The CDR3 is 12 amino acids. The germline V gene has CDR1 GTSNPN and CDR2 SVGIG (reference sequence). V lost 2 bases to trimming and J lost 4 bases, with 9 bases between them. The full variable domain, in which reference TRBV30 and TRBJ2-7 provide the parts outside the CDR3, is SQTIHQWPATLVQPVGSPLSLECTVEGTSNPNLYWYRQAAGRGLQLLFYSVGIGQISSEVPQNLSASRPQDRQFILSSKKLLLSDSGFYLCAWSPGVYEQYFGPGTRLTVT.

This clone was counted only a few times. This chain uses TRBV28 with TRBJ2-7, with D unclear. Germline V lookup: CDR1 MDHEN, CDR2 SYDVKM. The length of the CDR3 is 14 residues. Trimming pared 2 bases from V and 2 bases from J, leaving 10 bases between. Here the CDR3 reads CASSLDRAPYEQYF. CDR3 sequence (DNA): TGTGCCAGCAGTTTAGACCGGGCTCCCTACGAGCAGTACTTC.

This sequence joins TRBV6-5 and TRBJ2-7, with 10 bases matching TRBD1. The germline V gene encodes CDR1 MNHEY and CDR2 SVGAGI. Unmatched junction bases numbered 6, after V lost 9 bases and J lost 7 bases. The CDR3 extends over 12 amino acids. CDR3 nucleotides: TGTGCCAGACTCGGGACAGGGGAAGAGCAGTACTTC. Translated, it gives CARLGTGEEQYF.

The genes are TRBV28 and TRBJ1-1; possibly TRBD1 for D (5 bases). Germline V gene sequence: CDR1 MDHEN, CDR2 SYDVKM. This CDR3 spans 16 amino acids. Trimming removed 6 bases from V and 5 bases from J, with 22 bases in between. CDR3 sequence reads: CASSPLGRAESTEAFF. Written as DNA, the CDR3 is TGTGCCAGCAGCCCGTTAGGCAGGGCAGAAAGTACTGAAGCTTTCTTT.

This clone was detected once. V usage is TRBV10-2 and J usage is TRBJ1-1; D may be TRBD1 (5 bases). The germline V and J ends were trimmed by 7 bases and 5 bases, with 11 bases remaining between them. The CDR3 spans 12 residues. CDR1 and CDR2 from the germline V gene are WSHSY and SAAADI. As DNA, the CDR3 is TGCGCCAGCACACAGGTTAATACTGAAGCTTTCTTT. It codes for CASTQVNTEAFF.

The chain links TRBV20-1 to TRBJ2-7; D remains ambiguous. The germline V and J ends were trimmed by 4 bases and 5 bases, with 6 bases remaining between them. CDR1 DFQATT and CDR2 SNEGSKA come from the germline V gene (reference sequence). The CDR3 spans 10 residues. The CDR3 loop reads CSAIKHEQYF. In DNA form, the CDR3 reads TGCAGTGCTATAAAACACGAGCAGTACTTC.

The chain carries TRBV7-9 and TRBJ2-1; the match to TRBD2 covers 11 bases. The CDR3 is made up of 17 amino acids. CDR1 and CDR2 (germline): SEHNR, FQNEAQ (reference sequence). After removal of 2 bases from V and 7 bases from J, the junction contained 10 bases not matched to a gene. The CDR3 DNA is TGTGCCAGCAGCTTATCGTTAGTAGCGGGGGGGATGAATGAGCAGTTCTTC. Protein: CASSLSLVAGGMNEQFF.

J is TRBJ2-5 and V is TRBV11-1; D remains unclear. Germline CDR1 and CDR2: SGHAT and FQDESV (reference sequence). Trimming pared 3 bases from V and 1 base from J, leaving 12 bases between. CDR3 length: 15 amino acids. This CDR3 reads CASSFGALRQETQYF. The CDR3 nucleotides are TGTGCCAGCAGCTTCGGTGCCTTGCGCCAAGAGACCCAGTACTTC.

This sequence joins TRBV7-9 and TRBJ2-7; D may be TRBD1 or TRBD2 (6 bases each). CDR3 length: 17 amino acids. V was pared by 0 bases and J by 0 bases, with 15 bases between. Germline lookup yields CDR1 SEHNR and CDR2 FQNEAQ (reference sequence). The CDR3: CASSLAEGQGPSYEQYF. In DNA, the CDR3 is TGTGCCAGCAGCTTAGCGGAGGGGCAGGGGCCCTCCTACGAGCAGTACTTC.

The genes are TRBV7-6 and TRBJ1-5, with a tentative D call TRBD1 (6 bases). The germline CDR1 and CDR2 sequences are SGHVS and FNYEAQ. The CDR3 has 17 residues. Trimming took off 1 base at V and 0 bases at J, with 13 bases between the two ends. CDR3 loop: CASSLVGGRDSNQPQHF. As DNA, the CDR3 is TGTGCCAGCAGCTTAGTAGGGGGGAGGGATAGCAATCAGCCCCAGCATTTT. Variable domain in full (rest from reference TRBV7-6 and TRBJ1-5): GAGVSQSPRYKVTKRGQDVALRCDPISGHVSLYWYRQALGQGPEFLTYFNYEAQQDKSGLPNDRFSAERPEGSISTLTIQRTEQRDSAMYRCASSLVGGRDSNQPQHFGDGTRLSIL.

This clone was counted a single time. The chain is built from TRBV7-2 and TRBJ1-1, with D hard to call. Germline assignment: CDR1 SGHTA and CDR2 FQGNSA. The CDR3 covers 13 residues. Between the trimmed V and J ends, which lost 5 bases and 5 bases, there was a span of 12 bases. CDR3 nucleotides: TGTGCCAGCAGCCCGCCAGCGGGGACTGAAGCTTTCTTT. Translation gives CASSPPAGTEAFF.

CDR3 sequence: CASSPLGTGGSIGNTEAFF. The CDR3, as DNA: TGCGCCAGCAGCCCGCTAGGGACAGGGGGCTCCATTGGGAACACTGAAGCTTTCTTT. The V gene is TRBV5-1, the J gene TRBJ1-1; 12 bases map to TRBD1. CDR3 length: 19 amino acids. Germline CDR1 SGHRS, CDR2 YFSETQ. The V and J ends lost 4 bases and 1 base, in that order; junction bases with no gene match: 14.

Only a few counts were recorded for this clone. The V call is TRBV7-9, the J call TRBJ2-2; D may be TRBD2 (6 bases). Trimming left V 5 bases short and J 5 bases short, with 12 bases between. The CDR3 extends over 14 amino acids. Germline loops: CDR1 SEHNR, CDR2 FQNEAQ (reference sequence). The CDR3 nucleotides are TGTGCCAGCAGCCCACGACTAGATACCGGGGAGCTGTTTTTT. Amino acid sequence: CASSPRLDTGELFF.

This chain links TRBV9 with TRBJ2-2, with 8 bases aligning to TRBD2. V was pared by 0 bases and J by 5 bases, with 6 bases of the junction left unmatched. Germline loops: CDR1 SGDLS, CDR2 YYNGEE. This CDR3 comprises 16 residues. This CDR3 is CASSVGAGVGTGELFF. CDR3 bases: TGTGCCAGCAGCGTAGGAGCGGGAGTAGGTACCGGGGAGCTGTTTTTT.

There are a few counts of this clone. The chain joins TRBV5-1 to TRBJ2-7; D is unresolved. Germline loops: CDR1 SGHRS, CDR2 YFSETQ. Trimming took 0 bases from V and 3 from J, leaving 7 bases between them. The CDR3 contains 13 residues. The CDR3 region is CASSLETYYEQYF. The CDR3 region has the DNA TGCGCCAGCAGCTTGGAGACTTACTACGAGCAGTACTTC.

The gene calls are TRBV2 and TRBJ2-7; D unclear. Germline CDR1 is SNHLY and CDR2 is FYNNEI. The V and J ends lost 9 bases and 2 bases respectively, with 11 bases between them. The length of the CDR3 is 12 residues. This CDR3 reads CASSPMAYEQYF. The DNA for the CDR3 is TGTGCCAGTTCTCCAATGGCCTACGAGCAGTACTTC.

This clone is a singleton in its sample. The rearrangement links TRBV6-1 to TRBJ1-5; weak D call: TRBD1 (6 bases). CDR1 is MNHNS, CDR2 SASEGT, per germline. Deletions cut 10 bases from V and 1 base from J, with 11 bases between. This CDR3 has 13 amino acids. CDR3 in DNA: TGTGCCACCCAAGGGACAAGCAATCAGCCCCAGCATTTT. Translation: CATQGTSNQPQHF.

The chain links TRBV7-2 to TRBJ1-2; D is unclear. The V end lost 5 bases, the J end lost 8 bases, and 18 bases lay between the germline ends. Germline lookup yields CDR1 SGHTA and CDR2 FQGNSA. The CDR3 is made up of 14 amino acids. The CDR3 region is CASSDRRGDQGYTF. The CDR3 nucleotides read TGTGCCAGCAGCGACCGCCGTGGAGATCAGGGCTACACCTTC.

The rearrangement links TRBV5-1 to TRBJ2-3; D not resolved. V lost 0 bases, J lost 4 bases, and 9 bases lay in between. The V gene's germline CDR1 is SGHRS and CDR2 YFSETQ. This CDR3 is 14 amino acids long. The DNA for the CDR3 is TGCGCCAGCAGCTTGGTAAGGAGCGCAGATACGCAGTATTTT. It specifies CASSLVRSADTQYF.

J is TRBJ2-7 and V is TRBV4-3; 10 bases match TRBD2. The V and J ends lost 1 base and 3 bases, in that order; junction bases with no gene match: 3. The CDR3 sequence is 15 residues long. From germline, CDR1 is LGHNA and CDR2 YSLEER. CDR3: CASSQGASGSYEQYF. The CDR3 region has the DNA TGCGCCAGCAGCCAAGGAGCTAGCGGGAGCTACGAGCAGTACTTC.

This clone showed up just a few times. The gene calls are TRBV19 and TRBJ1-4; D is perhaps TRBD1 (6 bases). Germline V gene lookup returns CDR1 LNHDA and CDR2 SQIVND (reference sequence). V was cut by 8 bases and J by 2 bases, with 12 bases left in between. The CDR3 contains 14 residues. CDR3 in DNA: TGTGCCAGTCGATCAGGGGCCACTAATGAAAAACTGTTTTTT. Encoded protein: CASRSGATNEKLFF. The variable domain in full, completed from reference TRBV19 and TRBJ1-4, reads DGGITQSPKYLFRKEGQNVTLSCEQNLNHDAMYWYRQDPGQGLRLIYYSQIVNDFQKGDIAEGYSVSREKKESFPLTVTSAQKNPTAFYLCASRSGATNEKLFFGSGTQLSVL.

The rearrangement joins TRBV6-5 to TRBJ2-1, with 7 bases fitting TRBD1. V was clipped by 2 bases and J by 1 base; unmatched bases: 2. This CDR3 has 15 amino acids. CDR1 is MNHEY and CDR2 is SVGAGI in the germline V gene. The CDR3, as DNA: TGTGCCAGCAGTTACGCGACAGGGTCCTACAATGAGCAGTTCTTC. Amino acids: CASSYATGSYNEQFF.

The gene calls are TRBV16 and TRBJ1-1; D is possibly TRBD1 (5 bases). The CDR3 contains 16 residues. V shed 1 base and J shed 1 base, with 13 bases lying between them. Germline V lookup: CDR1 KGHSY, CDR2 FQNENV. CDR3 sequence (DNA): TGTGCCAGCAGCCAATTGGGGAGGGGACCGAACACTGAAGCTTTCTTT. This codes for CASSQLGRGPNTEAFF.